The 13 T cell receptor beta chains listed next were all sequenced from one sample in a study of response to subunit inactivated influenza vaccine. One entry per CDR3 protein, called by TCRdb with MiXCR from the RT-PCR reads. The data show some 480,000 distinct CDR3 sequences, with approximately 11% seen just once and about 12% held by the top ten. The sample in question was PBMCs from blood, obtained 45 days after vaccination. The origin of the receptors is a man aged 45 to 65 who received an inactivated influenza vaccine.

This clonotype was counted a few times. The V and J genes are TRBV6-1 and TRBJ1-1, with 10 bases fitting TRBD1. In germline, CDR1 is MNHNS, CDR2 SASEGT. This CDR3 contains 16 residues. With V trimmed by 7 bases and J by 8 bases, 16 bases remained unmatched. The CDR3 loop reads CASMYGTGVSTAEAFF. The CDR3 DNA follows: TGTGCCAGCATGTACGGGACAGGGGTTTCCACTGCAGAAGCTTTCTTT.

The V and J genes are TRBV16 and TRBJ2-5, with 13 bases matching TRBD2. In germline, CDR1 is KGHSY, CDR2 FQNENV. V shed 1 base, J shed 5 bases, and the junction held 4 bases outside the gene matches. This CDR3 comprises 16 residues. This chain's CDR3 is CASSQYRTSGSETQYF. CDR3 in DNA: TGTGCCAGCAGCCAATATAGGACTAGCGGGAGCGAGACCCAGTACTTC.

This clonotype was seen at least ten times. V gene TRBV3-1 combines with J gene TRBJ2-1; the D gene is possibly TRBD2 (6 bases). Trimming pared 1 base from V and 15 bases from J, leaving 16 bases between. The CDR3 has 13 amino acids. Germline V gene sequence: CDR1 LGHDT, CDR2 YNNKEL (reference sequence). DNA of the CDR3: TGTGCCAGCAGCCAAGGGGCGGGACTGGCTTCGTTCTTC. It codes for CASSQGAGLASFF.

This clonotype was recorded at least ten times. The V gene is TRBV4-1, the J gene TRBJ2-1; tentative D call: TRBD2 (6 bases). The CDR3 extends over 15 amino acids. Trimming removed 1 base from V and 8 bases from J, with 15 bases in between. The germline gives CDR1 MGHRA, CDR2 YSYEKL. The CDR3 nucleotides are TGCGCCAGCAGCCAAGCACCCAGACTAGTTGATGAGCAGTTCTTC. This translates into CASSQAPRLVDEQFF.

This clonotype came up many times. The chain combines TRBV12-3 or TRBV12-4 with TRBJ2-3, with 10 nucleotides matching TRBD1. The CDR3 extends over 15 amino acids. With 6 bases clipped from V and 2 bases from J, the junction kept 5 bases outside the gene matches. CDR3 residues: CASSTGQGNTDTQYF. The CDR3 DNA reads TGTGCCAGCAGCACGGGACAGGGGAACACAGATACGCAGTATTTT.

Ten or more counts support this clonotype. V and J are TRBV12-3 or TRBV12-4 and TRBJ2-2; weak D call: TRBD1 (5 bases). Trimming removed 5 bases from V and 5 bases from J, with 6 bases in between. CDR3 length: 12 amino acids. The CDR3 here is CASSTGTGELFF. The CDR3, as DNA: TGTGCCAGCAGTACAGGAACCGGGGAGCTGTTTTTT.

This clonotype was found a few times. The chain couples TRBV2 to TRBJ2-7; D is perhaps TRBD2 (5 bases). This CDR3 is built from 12 residues. V lost 3 bases and J lost 5, with 8 bases in between. Germline V gene lookup returns CDR1 SNHLY and CDR2 FYNNEI. CDR3: CASSDAGDEQYF. The CDR3, as DNA: TGTGCCAGCAGTGACGCGGGTGACGAGCAGTACTTC.

The rearrangement links TRBV29-1 to TRBJ2-1; TRBD2 is a possible D gene (6 bases). The CDR3 has 14 amino acids. In germline, CDR1 is SQVTM, CDR2 ANQGSEA. Trimming shortened V by 4 bases and J by 7 bases, and 17 bases separated the two germline ends. This chain's CDR3 is CSVGGLAVGNEQFF. The CDR3 DNA follows: TGCAGCGTTGGGGGACTGGCGGTCGGGAATGAGCAGTTCTTC.

This clonotype was observed a few times. V gene TRBV9 combines with J gene TRBJ2-3, with D possibly TRBD2 on 7 matching bases. From germline, CDR1 is SGDLS and CDR2 YYNGEE. With 0 bases removed from V and 3 bases from J, the gap between germline ends came to 20 bases. The CDR3 consists of 18 residues. The CDR3 DNA reads TGTGCCAGCAGCGTAGTCCGCGGGGGCCCTTCAGGGACAGATACGCAGTATTTT. Protein product: CASSVVRGGPSGTDTQYF.

The genes are TRBV4-3 and TRBJ2-2; 8 bases fit TRBD2. J lost 8 bases, V lost 0 bases, and 17 bases had no gene match. CDR3 length: 19 amino acids. In germline, CDR1 is LGHNA, CDR2 YSLEER. The DNA for the CDR3 is TGCGCCAGCAGCCAAGAGAAGGCCGATCGGGAGGGCCCTTGGGGGGAGCTGTTTTTT. Translated, it gives CASSQEKADREGPWGELFF.

V is TRBV11-3 and J is TRBJ2-1; 9 bases align to TRBD2. Germline V gives CDR1 SGHNT, CDR2 YENEEA. The CDR3 length is 15 residues. V lost 5 bases, J lost 4 bases, and 6 bases stayed unmatched. In DNA form, the CDR3 reads TGTGCCAGCAGCGCGGGACTAGCAGATTACAATGAGCAGTTCTTC. Its protein is CASSAGLADYNEQFF. The whole variable domain, filled in from reference TRBV11-3 and TRBJ2-1, reads EAGVVQSPRYKIIEKKQPVAFWCNPISGHNTLYWYLQNLGQGPELLIRYENEEAVDDSQLPKDRFSAERLKGVDSTLKIQPAELGDSAVYLCASSAGLADYNEQFFGPGTRLTVL.

This clonotype showed up just a few times. The V and J genes are TRBV20-1 and TRBJ2-7; perhaps D is TRBD1 or TRBD2 (5 bases each). This CDR3 is 16 amino acids long. CDR1 is DFQATT, CDR2 SNEGSKA, per germline (reference sequence). The V gene lost 3 bases and the J gene lost 6 bases, with 24 bases spanning the gap. CDR3 in DNA: TGCAGTGCTAGGGGGGTGTTGGGGAATAGACTGGGCGAGCAGTACTTC. It translates to CSARGVLGNRLGEQYF.

This clonotype appeared a few times. The V gene is TRBV5-1, the J gene TRBJ2-7; D unclear. Looked up from germline, CDR1 is SGHRS and CDR2 is YFSETQ. Trimming shortened V by 4 bases and J by 7 bases, and 18 bases separated the two germline ends. CDR3 size: 14 residues. CDR3 region: CASSLPGTPGEQYF. CDR3 DNA sequence: TGCGCCAGCAGCCTGCCCGGCACCCCCGGGGAGCAGTACTTC.